The 29 T cell receptor beta chains listed next were all sequenced from one sample in a study of patients and donors after allogeneic stem cell transplantation. MiXCR, applied by TCRdb to the RT-PCR reads, yields one record per CDR3 protein. Among about 400,000 distinct CDR3 sequences, more than 15% were seen once, and the ten largest hold less than 8%. Sequenced material: blood, either unsorted or a sorted T cell fraction (not recorded which). The receptors were sampled from a human donor who was either an allogeneic HSCT recipient or a stem cell or donor lymphocyte infusion donor (not recorded which). It is not recorded whose cells these are; they may come from a transplant donor.

This clonotype was counted only a few times. The gene calls are TRBV9 and TRBJ2-7, with TRBD2 matching over 11 bases. Germline CDR1 SGDLS, CDR2 YYNGEE. CDR3 size: 17 residues. The V and J ends lost 2 bases and 0 bases, in that order; junction bases with no gene match: 7. The CDR3, as DNA: TGTGCCAGCAGCGTGAGCCAGGGACTAGCGGACTCCTACGAGCAGTACTTC. Translation gives CASSVSQGLADSYEQYF.

The chain combines TRBV11-2 with TRBJ2-5; TRBD1 aligns across 7 bases. The CDR3 totals 14 residues. The junction had 5 bases not matched to a gene; V was cut back by 3 bases and J by 4 bases. The V gene's germline CDR1 is SGHAT and CDR2 FQNNGV. CDR3 bases: TGTGCCAGCAGCTTCACAGGGGAGAGAGAGACCCAGTACTTC. This codes for CASSFTGERETQYF.

A word on this clonotype: An end of the junction differs from the germline gene, which may be a read error. This chain's CDR3 is CASSRGTSGSRF. The CDR3 bases are TGTGCCAGCAGCCGCGGTACTAGCGGAAGTAGATTC. The chain has TRBV7-9 and TRBJ2-1, with 8 nucleotides matching TRBD2. CDR1 is SEHNR, CDR2 FQNEAQ, per germline (reference sequence). This CDR3 has 12 residues.

This clonotype has ten or more counts. V usage is TRBV7-3 and J usage is TRBJ2-2; D gene ambiguous. This CDR3 region has 14 residues. V lost 4 bases, J lost 1 base, and 7 bases lay in between. Germline V gene sequence: CDR1 SGHTA, CDR2 FQGTGA. Here the CDR3 DNA reads TGTGCCAGCAGCTCGACCCTGAACACCGGGGAGCTGTTTTTT. Its protein is CASSSTLNTGELFF.

This clonotype has a count of ten or more. Mismatch with germline at one junction end may stem from a read error. The V call is TRBV20-1, the J call TRBJ2-7, with 8 bases that match TRBD1. Germline CDR1 and CDR2: DFQATT and SNEGSKA (reference sequence). CDR3 length: 14 amino acids. The CDR3 sequence is CSARDRGQYYEQYF. Here the CDR3 DNA reads TGCAGTGCGAGAGACAGGGGCCAATACTACGAGCAGTACTTC.

This chain links TRBV5-1 with TRBJ2-7, with 10 bases that match TRBD1. The V gene's germline CDR1 is SGHRS and CDR2 YFSETQ. This CDR3 contains 18 residues. Germline trimming cut 0 bases from V and 3 bases from J; bases unmatched to any gene: 12. In DNA, the CDR3 is TGCGCCAGCAGCTTGGTCCCCGGGACAGGGGCCCTTTTCTACGAGCAGTACTTC. Protein product: CASSLVPGTGALFYEQYF.

The genes are TRBV6-2 or TRBV6-3 and TRBJ2-5; D uncertain. Germline V gene lookup returns CDR1 MNHEY and CDR2 SVGEGT. V was cut by 2 bases and J by 1 base, with 8 bases left in between. The CDR3 loop spans 14 amino acids. Written as DNA, the CDR3 is TGTGCCAGCAGTTACCGGCAGGTCCAAGAGACCCAGTACTTC. This gives the protein CASSYRQVQETQYF.

This clonotype showed up just a few times. The genes are TRBV5-4 and TRBJ2-5; possibly TRBD2 for D (6 bases). V lost 0 bases, J lost 5 bases, and 11 bases lay in between. Looked up from germline, CDR1 is SGHNT and CDR2 is YYREEE (reference sequence). CDR3 length: 14 amino acids. In DNA form, the CDR3 reads TGTGCCAGCAGCTTGGAGACTAGAATGGAGACCCAGTACTTC. Its protein product is CASSLETRMETQYF.

The chain uses TRBV6-2 or TRBV6-3 and TRBJ2-1, with 9 bases aligning to TRBD2. The CDR3 covers 15 residues. Germline values: CDR1 MNHEY, CDR2 SVGEGT. V was pared by 5 bases and J by 4 bases, with 6 bases of the junction left unmatched. CDR3 amino acids: CASSQAGGLYNEQFF. For the CDR3, the DNA is TGTGCCAGCAGTCAGGCGGGGGGGCTTTACAATGAGCAGTTCTTC.

Many counts were recorded for this clonotype. This chain connects TRBV7-3 to TRBJ2-1; D gene uncertain. V was trimmed by 1 base and J by 5 bases, leaving 9 bases between them. Germline assignment: CDR1 SGHTA and CDR2 FQGTGA. The CDR3 extends over 14 amino acids. CDR3 sequence: CASSLIGRHNEQFF. The CDR3 DNA follows: TGTGCCAGCAGCTTAATCGGACGCCACAATGAGCAGTTCTTC.

The J gene is TRBJ2-4, the V gene TRBV27, with 8 bases aligning to TRBD1. Germline values: CDR1 MNHEY, CDR2 SMNVEV (reference sequence). The V segment lost 5 bases and the J segment 1 base; nucleotides outside the gene matches: 4. The CDR3 totals 15 residues. The chain's CDR3 is CASSHRGAAKNIQYF. CDR3 nucleotide sequence: TGTGCCAGCAGTCACAGGGGGGCGGCCAAAAACATTCAGTACTTC.

This clonotype was counted many times. This sequence joins TRBV12-3 or TRBV12-4 and TRBJ1-1, with D possibly TRBD1 on 5 matching bases. Trimming pared 3 bases from V and 0 bases from J, leaving 14 bases between. CDR3 size: 16 residues. In DNA, the CDR3 is TGTGCCAGCAGTTTGTGGGGGATTACGATGAACACTGAAGCTTTCTTT. Translation gives CASSLWGITMNTEAFF.

This clonotype has only a few counts. V and J are TRBV3-1 and TRBJ2-6; D gene ambiguous. This CDR3 comprises 16 residues. V lost 7 bases to trimming and J lost 0 bases, with 13 bases between them. Germline CDR1 is LGHDT and CDR2 is YNNKEL (reference sequence). In DNA, the CDR3 is TGTGCCAGCACCTCAATACCGAGCTCTGGGGCCAACGTCCTGACTTTC. It encodes CASTSIPSSGANVLTF.

Ten or more counts support this clonotype. V gene TRBV6-2 or TRBV6-3 combines with J gene TRBJ2-5; TRBD1 aligns across 8 bases. Trimming took 6 bases from V and 2 from J; bases not matched to a gene: 8. CDR3 length: 15 amino acids. Germline V gene lookup returns CDR1 MNHEY and CDR2 SVGEGT. CDR3 residues: CASRSFGQGQETQYF. DNA for the CDR3: TGTGCCAGCAGGAGTTTTGGACAGGGACAAGAGACCCAGTACTTC.

The V and J genes are TRBV15 and TRBJ1-2; D call uncertain. V was cut by 0 bases and J by 5 bases, with 10 bases left in between. The CDR3 spans 14 residues. Germline V lookup: CDR1 LNHNV, CDR2 YYDKDF (reference sequence). The CDR3 here is CATSRDLAEYGYTF. The CDR3 coding sequence is TGTGCCACCAGCAGAGATCTGGCCGAGTATGGCTACACCTTC.

The CDR3: CSAPRTGTDTQYF. The CDR3 DNA follows: TGCAGTGCTCCCCGGACAGGCACAGATACGCAGTATTTT. The chain combines TRBV20-1 with TRBJ2-3, with D tentatively TRBD1 (6 bases). Between the trimmed V and J ends, which lost 5 bases and 1 base, there was a span of 10 bases. Per the germline V gene, CDR1 is DFQATT and CDR2 is SNEGSKA (reference sequence). The CDR3 runs 13 residues.

This clonotype has more than one count but fewer than ten. The J gene is TRBJ2-1, the V gene TRBV5-1, with D unresolved. Trimming shortened V by 4 bases and J by 6 bases, and 23 bases separated the two germline ends. Germline loops: CDR1 SGHRS, CDR2 YFSETQ. CDR3 length equals 17 residues. In nucleotides, the CDR3 is TGCGCCAGCAGCCTTAAGACCGGGTCCCAAGTTTCCAATGAGCAGTTCTTC. Encoded protein: CASSLKTGSQVSNEQFF.

The chain combines TRBV6-1 with TRBJ1-4; D gene ambiguous. The CDR3 has 15 amino acids. Germline CDR1 reads MNHNS; CDR2 reads SASEGT. The V end was cut by 3 bases, the J end by 4 bases, with 12 bases between. CDR3: CASSDSAGGNEKLFF. The CDR3 coding sequence is TGTGCCAGCAGTGATTCGGCAGGCGGTAATGAAAAACTGTTTTTT.

There are a few counts of this clonotype. CDR3 residues: CASSENNYEQYF. In nucleotides, the CDR3 is TGCGCCAGCAGTGAGAACAACTACGAGCAGTACTTC. This chain uses TRBV10-2 with TRBJ2-7; D unresolved. Germline CDR1 reads WSHSY; CDR2 reads SAAADI. The length of the CDR3 is 12 residues. Deletions cut 2 bases from V and 3 bases from J, with 5 bases between.

The V and J genes are TRBV24-1 and TRBJ2-1; no clear D. This CDR3 region has 12 residues. Germline V gene data show CDR1 as KGHDR and CDR2 as SFDVKD. Trimming removed 5 bases from V and 4 bases from J, with 5 bases in between. Written as DNA, the CDR3 is TGTGCCACCAGTGCGGAGTACAATGAGCAGTTCTTC. Protein: CATSAEYNEQFF.

This clonotype was recorded many times. The genes are TRBV12-3 or TRBV12-4 and TRBJ2-1; TRBD2 is a possible D gene (6 bases). V shed 3 bases and J shed 5 bases, with 14 bases lying between them. There are 15 residues in the CDR3. The CDR3 loop is CASSFGSKVDNEQFF. DNA for the CDR3: TGTGCCAGCAGTTTCGGGAGCAAGGTCGACAATGAGCAGTTCTTC.

This chain links TRBV24-1 with TRBJ2-1; possible D gene TRBD1, 6 bases. CDR3 length: 13 residues. The V gene lost 3 bases and the J gene lost 13 bases, with 15 bases spanning the gap. The germline gives CDR1 KGHDR, CDR2 SFDVKD. CDR3: CATSDGETGGQFF. CDR3 coding DNA: TGTGCCACCAGTGATGGGGAGACAGGCGGACAGTTCTTC.

This clonotype was counted between two and nine times. This chain connects TRBV7-8 to TRBJ2-2, with 7 bases identical to TRBD2. CDR1 and CDR2 (germline): SGHVS, FQNEAQ. CDR3 length: 16 residues. Trimming removed 7 bases from V and 2 bases from J; junction bases left unmatched: 10. The DNA of the CDR3 is TGTGCCAGCACCCTCAGGAGCGGGGTCAACACCGGGGAGCTGTTTTTT. Translating it yields CASTLRSGVNTGELFF.

This clonotype came up a few times. The genes are TRBV5-1 and TRBJ2-1, with TRBD2 matching over 10 bases. V trimming: 1 base; J trimming: 6 bases; junction bases outside the gene matches: 1. Looked up from germline, CDR1 is SGHRS and CDR2 is YFSETQ. The CDR3 is made up of 14 amino acids. The CDR3 reads CASSLTSGVNEQFF. Written as DNA, the CDR3 is TGCGCCAGCAGCTTGACTAGCGGGGTCAATGAGCAGTTCTTC.

In its sample, this clonotype was seen a few times. The chain couples TRBV20-1 to TRBJ1-5; 8 bases map to TRBD1. The CDR3 extends over 15 amino acids. V gave up 1 base and J gave up 6 bases; unmatched junction bases: 8. Germline V gene lookup returns CDR1 DFQATT and CDR2 SNEGSKA (reference sequence). The CDR3 coding sequence is TGCAGTGCTAGAGTTAACCAGGGGGCAGGTCAGCCCCAGCATTTT. Residues: CSARVNQGAGQPQHF.

CDR3 residues: CASSYSGGGYTF. The DNA for the CDR3 is TGTGCCAGCAGTTACTCAGGGGGTGGCTACACCTTC. The gene calls are TRBV6-5 and TRBJ1-2; D is perhaps TRBD1 (6 bases). This CDR3 is built from 12 residues. Trimming cost V 0 bases and J 7 bases, with 6 bases left between them. CDR1 MNHEY and CDR2 SVGAGI come from the germline V gene.

This clonotype appeared many times. CDR3 sequence: CSAPSSISETQYF. The CDR3, as DNA: TGCAGTGCCCCTTCGTCTATTTCCGAGACCCAGTACTTC. V usage is TRBV20-1 and J usage is TRBJ2-5; D gene uncertain. This CDR3 comprises 13 residues. Per the germline V gene, CDR1 is DFQATT and CDR2 is SNEGSKA (reference sequence). Trimming pared 6 bases from V and 5 bases from J, leaving 16 bases between.

The chain employs TRBV5-5 and TRBJ1-4; D might be TRBD1 (5 bases). There are 15 residues in the CDR3. Germline CDR1 is SGHKS and CDR2 is YYEKEE (reference sequence). Trimming took off 1 base at V and 7 bases at J, with 14 bases between the two ends. The CDR3 here is CASSLYLGAPEKLFF. CDR3 nucleotide sequence: TGTGCCAGCAGCTTGTATTTAGGGGCCCCTGAAAAACTGTTTTTT.

This clonotype was observed many times. The chain carries TRBV20-1 and TRBJ2-1, with 10 bases identical to TRBD2. The length of the CDR3 is 15 residues. The trim removed 3 bases at V and 4 bases at J, leaving 6 bases unmatched. The germline gives CDR1 DFQATT, CDR2 SNEGSKA (reference sequence). Here the CDR3 DNA reads TGCAGTGCTAGGGGTCTAGCGGGAGCGTACAATGAGCAGTTCTTC. It codes for CSARGLAGAYNEQFF.